The text below deals with one T cell receptor (beta chain). The antigen remains unidentified. The CDR3 runs 12 residues. Germline values: CDR1 SNHLY, CDR2 FYNNEI. V shed 10 bases, J shed 2 bases, and the junction held 4 bases outside the gene matches. The data were obtained in a study of neoadjuvant anti-PD-1 for oral cavity cancer. General study results and limits: Only a few patients per response group were TCR-analyzed; validation needed. After neoadjuvant nivolumab, PBMC T cell clonality was significantly higher in non-responders than responders.

The assay was immunoSEQ multiplex PCR, and TCRdb's table has in-frame clones only and misses some. The sample yields approximately 17,000 clones, around 62% seen once. The TCR originated in a person aged 35 to 85 with oral cavity squamous cell carcinoma. The source was PBMCs, collected before nivolumab (anti-PD-1) treatment. The V gene is TRBV2, the J gene TRBJ2-5, with 7 bases matching TRBD1. CDR3 DNA sequence: TGTGCCACCAAGACAGGGCAAGAGACCCAGTACTTC. Protein sequence: CATKTGQETQYF.